This TCR beta chain originates from a study of breast tumors, draining lymph nodes, adjacent tissues. Comment on this clonotype: Its antigen is undetermined.

The ends lost 12 bases at V and 6 bases at J; junction bases unmatched: 5. CDR3 length: 12 amino acids. The germline V gene has CDR1 KGHDR and CDR2 SFDVKD. TCRdb re-called the multiplex PCR reads through MiXCR, storing one row per CDR3 protein. Among some 250,000 distinct CDR3 sequences listed, around 34% were seen once. Findings and caveats of the study: Luminal-like breast cancer showed significantly greater tumor-nontumor repertoire similarity than basal-like breast cancer did. Tumors had less TCR diversity than lymph nodes, more than nontumor tissue. Data fit most tumor T cells coming from lymph node, expanding in tumor.

Samples came from axillary lymph nodes draining the breast cancer. Sequenced material: axillary lymph node tissue. This chain links TRBV24-1 with TRBJ2-7; 12 nucleotides match TRBD2. The clonotype comes from a female donor with breast cancer. Some clones in this sample may be carry-over from other donors' samples. CDR3 nucleotide sequence: TGTGCCTCTGGACTAGCGGGGTCCGAGCAGTACTTC. This translates into CASGLAGSEQYF.